This T cell receptor (beta chain) comes out of a study of blood T cell repertoires in COVID-19. In the study overall: COVID-19 samples collected from the United States, Italy and Spain covered acute and convalescent phases.

The V gene's germline CDR1 is MGHDK and CDR2 SYGVNS. The CDR3 runs 15 residues. Trimming took 3 bases from V and 8 from J; bases not matched to a gene: 11. Generated by immunoSEQ multiplex PCR, the TCRdb table keeps only in-frame clones and is missing some. The sample consists of 200,000 to 300,000 clones, roughly 76% of them appearing once. The TCR was taken from a woman aged 80 or over with COVID-19, enrolled during active disease. Sequencing was carried out using peripheral blood. The chain recombines TRBV25-1 with TRBJ2-3; 7 bases are a match to TRBD2. CDR3 in amino acids: CASSDGRPVKPTQYF. The CDR3 DNA reads as TGTGCCAGCAGTGACGGGAGGCCGGTTAAGCCTACGCAGTATTTT.